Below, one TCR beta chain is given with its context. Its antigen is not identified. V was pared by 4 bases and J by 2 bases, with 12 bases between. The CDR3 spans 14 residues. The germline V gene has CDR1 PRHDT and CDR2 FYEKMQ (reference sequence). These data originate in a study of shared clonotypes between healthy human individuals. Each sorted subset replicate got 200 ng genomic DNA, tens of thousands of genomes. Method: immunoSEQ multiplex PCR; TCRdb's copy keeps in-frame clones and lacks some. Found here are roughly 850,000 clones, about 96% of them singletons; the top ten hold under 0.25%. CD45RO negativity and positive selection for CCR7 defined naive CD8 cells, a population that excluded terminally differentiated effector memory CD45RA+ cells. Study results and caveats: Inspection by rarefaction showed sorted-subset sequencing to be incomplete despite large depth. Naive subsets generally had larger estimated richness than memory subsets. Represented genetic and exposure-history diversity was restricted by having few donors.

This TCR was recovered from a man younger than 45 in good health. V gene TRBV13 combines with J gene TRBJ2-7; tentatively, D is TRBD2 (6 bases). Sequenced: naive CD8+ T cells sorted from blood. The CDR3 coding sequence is TGTGCCAGCAGCTCAGAGGCTAGCGCCTACGAGCAGTACTTC. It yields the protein CASSSEASAYEQYF.